A selection of T cell receptor beta chains follows, all from one sample in a study of PD-1 blockade in classical Hodgkin lymphoma. TCRdb's table, derived via immunoSEQ multiplex PCR, lists solely in-frame clones and lacks some. The sample includes under 40,000 clones, 77% of them seen just once. The sequences come from peripheral blood mononuclear cells (PBMCs), collected before the fourth cycle of nivolumab. The origin of the receptors is a human donor with classical Hodgkin lymphoma. The conserved cysteine and the conserved F or W are not part of the CDR3 here. Fields, in order: V gene, J gene, clone size, CDR3 protein. The size field is filled for only some rows; it gives once, few, many or a size class.

>TRBV11-2|TRBJ1-5|-
ASSLNGNSNQPQH
>TRBV5-1|TRBJ2-3|-
ASSPDTSTDTQY
>TRBV7-2|TRBJ2-1|-
ASSARPRLASGNEQF
>TRBV11-1|TRBJ2-7|-
ASSIMAGMEQY
>TRBV2|TRBJ2-2|-
ASRLLAGGPGELF
>TRBV29-1|TRBJ1-1|-
SVVAASGEAF
>TRBV2|TRBJ1-4|-
ASSEALVGEKLF
>TRBV5-5|TRBJ2-5|-
ASSPFGPPGETQY
>TRBV30|TRBJ1-3|once
AWSSGNTIY
>TRBV7-9|TRBJ1-1|-
ASRPGFVGTAKMNTEAF
>TRBV6-5|TRBJ1-1|-
ASSKTYTNTEAF
>TRBV2|TRBJ2-7|-
ASGKRDRTYEQY
>TRBV28|TRBJ2-7|-
ASHLRATGQAPSTYEQY
>TRBV6-1|TRBJ2-7|medium-sized
ASSFNQGSSYEQY
>TRBV6-5|TRBJ1-1|-
ASSYRRGSTEAF
>TRBV9|TRBJ2-3|-
ASSEGEVDTQY
>TRBV10-3|TRBJ1-1|medium-sized
AISESPKIASEAF
>TRBV19|TRBJ1-5|-
ASWAGGGRSNQPQH
>TRBV6-5|TRBJ1-2|-
ASSYGGGGDGYT
>TRBV5-5|TRBJ2-2|-
ASSVTGSSGELF
>TRBV9|TRBJ2-1|-
ASSVVAGGPHEQF
>TRBV29-1|TRBJ2-7|-
SVEDPRTSGGPYEQY
>TRBV11-2|TRBJ2-7|-
ASSFLAAIRDYEQY
>TRBV6-5|TRBJ2-7|-
ASSFRGQGHEQY